Listed here are 12 T cell receptor beta chains from one sample, sequenced in a study of T cell repertoires in cytomegalovirus infection. TCRdb analysed the reads with MiXCR anew, one entry per CDR3 protein. In the table there are around 180,000 distinct CDR3 sequences, under 30% of which are singletons. Sequencing was done on a sample of PBMCs. The receptor source for this set is a human donor in good health (CMV status not recorded). Some clones in this sample may be carry-over from other donors' samples.

The chain is built from TRBV7-8 and TRBJ1-2; D unresolved. This CDR3 region has 15 residues. V gave up 2 bases and J gave up 4 bases, with 14 bases separating them. The V gene's germline CDR1 is SGHVS and CDR2 FQNEAQ. CDR3 region: CASSLSPPAFYGYTF. The CDR3 DNA follows: TGTGCCAGCAGCTTATCACCCCCCGCCTTCTATGGCTACACCTTC.

In nucleotides, the CDR3 is TGTGCTAGTGGTCCCGGGACTAGCAGGGAGACCCAGTACTTC. Protein product: CASGPGTSRETQYF. The rearrangement links TRBV12-5 to TRBJ2-5, with 9 bases aligning to TRBD2. Germline loops: CDR1 LGHNT, CDR2 FRNRAP. CDR3 size: 14 residues. Trimming cost V 5 bases and J 5 bases; bases outside gene matches: 6.

This clonotype came up many times. J is TRBJ2-7 and V is TRBV7-6; no definite D call. Trimming took 2 bases from V and 0 from J, leaving 8 bases between them. The CDR3 is 14 residues long. Looked up from germline, CDR1 is SGHVS and CDR2 is FNYEAQ. CDR3: CASSLSGFSYEQYF. The CDR3 coding sequence is TGTGCCAGCAGCTTATCCGGATTCTCCTACGAGCAGTACTTC.

This clonotype showed up just a few times. The rearrangement uses TRBV5-1 and TRBJ2-2, with D uncertain. CDR3 length equals 15 residues. V dropped 4 bases and J dropped 2 bases, with 12 bases sitting between them. Germline loops: CDR1 SGHRS, CDR2 YFSETQ. The CDR3 reads CASSHALGNTGELFF. Written as DNA, the CDR3 is TGCGCCAGCAGCCACGCCTTGGGAAACACCGGGGAGCTGTTTTTT.

In regard to this clonotype: An end of the junction differs from the germline gene, which may be a read error. CDR3 sequence: CASSPGGLPYEQYF. The CDR3 DNA follows: TGTGCTAGCAGTCCCGGGGGCCTACCCTACGAGCAGTACTTC. V is TRBV7-7 and J is TRBJ2-7; D possibly matches TRBD1 or TRBD2 (6 bases each). The CDR3 has 14 residues. CDR1 is SSHAT, CDR2 FNYEAQ, per germline (reference sequence).

The chain uses TRBV20-1 and TRBJ2-7; 9 bases line up with TRBD1. V dropped 5 bases and J dropped 0; count of bases not matched to a gene: 2. The CDR3 covers 13 residues. Germline V gene lookup returns CDR1 DFQATT and CDR2 SNEGSKA (reference sequence). The CDR3 DNA reads as TGCAGTGCTTGGACAGGGGACTCCTACGAGCAGTACTTC. Translation: CSAWTGDSYEQYF.

This clonotype showed up just a few times. The chain has TRBV14 and TRBJ2-7, with 7 bases that match TRBD2. The CDR3 spans 17 residues. Germline V gene lookup returns CDR1 SGHDN and CDR2 FVKESK. V shed 0 bases and J 5 bases; nucleotides not matched to a gene: 13. This chain's CDR3 is CASSQDPPGGEGDEQYF. In DNA, the CDR3 is TGTGCCAGCAGCCAAGATCCGCCTGGAGGGGAGGGAGACGAGCAGTACTTC.

V usage is TRBV19 and J usage is TRBJ2-1; 7 nucleotides align to TRBD2. There are 13 residues in the CDR3. CDR1 and CDR2 from the germline V gene are LNHDA and SQIVND (reference sequence). Trimming took 3 bases from V and 4 from J; bases not matched to a gene: 0. CDR3 nucleotides: TGTGCCAGTAGTATGGGAGGGTACAATGAGCAGTTCTTC. Amino acids: CASSMGGYNEQFF.

This clonotype was seen a handful of times. CDR3 nucleotides: TGCAGGGCTTATGGCTACACCTTC. Protein: CRAYGYTF. The chain combines TRBV29-1 with TRBJ1-2; no clear D. The V gene's germline CDR1 is SQVTM and CDR2 ANQGSEA. This CDR3 region has 8 residues. Variable domain in full (rest from reference TRBV29-1 and TRBJ1-2): SAVISQKPSRDICQRGTSLTIQCQVDSQVTMMFWYRQQPGQSLTLIATANQGSEATYESGFVIDKFPISRPNLTFSTLTVSNMSPEDSSIYLCRAYGYTFGSGTRLTVV.

The chain recombines TRBV30 with TRBJ1-5; D not resolved. CDR3 length: 15 amino acids. The germline gives CDR1 GTSNPN, CDR2 SVGIG (reference sequence). Trimming removed 2 bases at V and 1 base at J, with 12 bases between. The CDR3 is CAWSRPGGSNQPQHF. CDR3 sequence (DNA): TGTGCCTGGAGTCGTCCGGGAGGCAGCAATCAGCCCCAGCATTTT.

The chain uses TRBV6-2 or TRBV6-3 and TRBJ1-2, with 10 positions matching TRBD1. V lost 5 bases, J lost 7 bases, and 10 bases stayed unmatched. The CDR3 extends over 15 amino acids. The germline V gene has CDR1 MNHEY and CDR2 SVGEGT. The CDR3 coding sequence is TGTGCCAGCAGTCATCTTCGACAGGGGGCAAGTGGCTACACCTTC. Translated: CASSHLRQGASGYTF.

The rearrangement links TRBV14 to TRBJ2-1; TRBD2 is a possible D gene (5 bases). The V gene lost 8 bases and the J gene lost 5 bases, with 13 bases spanning the gap. The germline gives CDR1 SGHDN, CDR2 FVKESK. The CDR3 sequence is 13 residues long. The CDR3 sequence is CASSRERNNEQFF. CDR3 in DNA: TGTGCCAGCTCCCGGGAACGGAACAATGAGCAGTTCTTC.